This T cell receptor (beta chain) is drawn from a study of T cells after yellow fever vaccination. Study outcomes and limitations: The booster response re-showed most primary clones: more than 95% CD4, 88% CD8. Researchers report a weaker secondary response that nonetheless peaked faster, day 5 versus 15.

As regards this clonotype: No antigen is known for it.

By 5'RACE template switching, TCR cDNA was produced, with a universal primer site and UMIs added in the process. TCRdb reanalysed the 5' RACE reads using MiXCR and keeps one entry per CDR3 protein. The sample holds 250,000 or so distinct CDR3 sequences, 6.5% to 8.5% seen once. V shed 6 bases and J shed 0 bases, with 11 bases lying between them. CDR3 length equals 15 residues. The specimen comprised CD4+ T cells sorted from PBMCs, sampled 15 days after the yellow fever booster vaccination. This chain links TRBV12-3 or TRBV12-4 with TRBJ2-2, with a tentative D call TRBD1 (5 bases). The TCR sequence derives from a man between 25 and 39 years old who received the YFV17D yellow fever vaccine. The CDR3 DNA reads TGTGCCAGCAGACCCACAGGCGCGAACACCGGGGAGCTGTTTTTT. Translation: CASRPTGANTGELFF.